These 6 T cell receptor beta chains share one sample of origin, sequenced in a study of CD8+CD57+ T cells in acquired aplastic anemia. Patients chosen for sequencing had CD8+CD57+ cells that had expanded, as shown by flow cytometry. For CDR3 and TCR beta VDJ profiling, genomic DNA was the template used. TCRdb re-called the reads with MiXCR, one entry per CDR3 protein. The data show 400,000 to 600,000 distinct CDR3 sequences, around 30% seen once. The sequencing input was sorted CD4+, CD8+, or CD8+CD57+ T cells (not recorded which) from PBMCs. Receptors originate from a human donor with aplastic anemia.

The chain links TRBV25-1 to TRBJ2-7; 9 bases align to TRBD1. The length of the CDR3 is 15 residues. Germline lookup yields CDR1 MGHDK and CDR2 SYGVNS. V was pared by 5 bases and J by 6 bases, with 11 bases of the junction left unmatched. The CDR3 loop reads CASSLLDRGWTEQYF. The CDR3 DNA sequence: TGTGCCAGCAGTTTACTGGACAGGGGATGGACCGAGCAGTACTTC.

This clonotype was recorded a few times. The CDR3 DNA reads as TGTGCCAGCGCCGGGACTAGCGGGAGTTCAGATACGCAGTATTTT. Translating it yields CASAGTSGSSDTQYF. The rearrangement joins TRBV11-1 to TRBJ2-3, with TRBD2 matching over 14 bases. CDR3 size: 15 residues. J lost 4 bases, V lost 8 bases, and 5 bases had no gene match. The germline CDR1 and CDR2 sequences are SGHAT and FQDESV (reference sequence).

The CDR3 DNA reads as TGCAGTGCCGCCCTTCTATCGCCCTACAATGAGCAGTTCTTC. As protein: CSAALLSPYNEQFF. The chain employs TRBV20-1 and TRBJ2-1; D uncertain. The CDR3 is made up of 14 amino acids. The germline CDR1 and CDR2 sequences are DFQATT and SNEGSKA (reference sequence). V lost 6 bases, J lost 2 bases, and 14 bases lay in between.

The chain links TRBV14 to TRBJ1-6, with D unclear. This CDR3 comprises 11 residues. The germline gives CDR1 SGHDN, CDR2 FVKESK. V was cut by 1 base and J by 14 bases, with 6 bases left in between. The DNA of the CDR3 is TGTGCCAGCAGCCAAGTCGGAGCCCTCCACTTT. Encoded protein: CASSQVGALHF.

The sample holds a few counts of this clonotype. This chain uses TRBV12-5 with TRBJ2-3; a possible D gene is TRBD2 (6 bases). Trimming took 4 bases from V and 6 from J, leaving 17 bases between them. The CDR3 is made up of 15 amino acids. Per the germline V gene, CDR1 is LGHNT and CDR2 is FRNRAP. The CDR3 DNA reads as TGTGCTAGTGGTTCCCGGACTGGGAGGTGGGATACGCAGTATTTT. As protein: CASGSRTGRWDTQYF.

In this sample, this clonotype turned up many times. The J gene is TRBJ1-5, the V gene TRBV10-3; 7 bases are shared with TRBD1. The CDR3 sequence is 14 residues long. Germline V gene data show CDR1 as ENHRY and CDR2 as SYGVKD. J lost 4 bases, V lost 8 bases, and 8 bases had no gene match. The CDR3 DNA reads as TGTGCCATCTCCGAGGGGGCAGTAAATCAGCCCCAGCATTTT. This translates into CAISEGAVNQPQHF.